This T cell receptor (beta chain) was captured in a study of cytomegalovirus exposure and HLA in healthy donors. On the study more broadly: Out of 398 genotyped donors, roughly 83% belonged to the Caucasian-associated ancestry cluster. Regarding the study as a whole: Researchers reported from a later analysis that most CMV-associated TCR beta chains appeared HLA-restricted. Most subjects had HLA-A and HLA-B alleles reportedly predicted accurately by TCR beta sequences. Later analysis identified about 17,000 TCR beta sequences associated with HLA alleles, using a false discovery rate threshold of 0.05.

The PCR ran on 60 Vbeta and 13 Jbeta primers. Only in-frame clones appear in the TCRdb table, and some are missing; sequencing was by immunoSEQ multiplex PCR. The table includes about 67,000 clones, more than 80% detected once. Remarks on this clone: Its antigen is unknown.

The source is a woman aged 30 to 39 in good health and CMV-seropositive. Sequencing input: PBMCs.

CDR3 residues: CASSPAGTGSNEQFF. The CDR3 DNA sequence: TGTGCCAGCAGCCCCGCCGGGACAGGGTCTAATGAGCAGTTCTTC. The gene calls are TRBV7-9 and TRBJ2-1; TRBD1 matches 9 bases. Unmatched junction bases numbered 9, after V lost 5 bases and J lost 7 bases. The CDR3 loop spans 15 amino acids. The germline CDR1 and CDR2 sequences are SEHNR and FQNEAQ (reference sequence). Full variable domain (missing parts from reference TRBV7-9 and TRBJ2-1): DTGVSQNPRHKITKRGQNVTFRCDPISEHNRLYWYRQTLGQGPEFLTYFQNEAQLEKSRLLSDRFSAERPKGSFSTLEIQRTEQGDSAMYLCASSPAGTGSNEQFFGPGTRLTVL.